The source of this T cell receptor (beta chain) is a study of shared clonotypes between healthy human individuals. The study enrolled healthy HIV-negative adults without recent acute infections or vaccinations as donors. Turning to this clone: Its matching antigen is unknown. One base separates it from a far larger clone, so it is likely a read error.

Whole-study findings and limits: It was the few donors that limited the genetic and exposure-history diversity represented.

V lost 1 base, J lost 0 bases, and 5 bases stayed unmatched. The CDR3 extends over 16 amino acids. Germline V gives CDR1 MNHEY, CDR2 SMNVEV (reference sequence). Ten immunoSEQ deep assay plates were used by the authors to sequence unsorted PBMC DNA. Here immunoSEQ multiplex PCR was the method, and the copy in TCRdb shows in-frame clones only, minus some. The sample carries some 490,000 clones, roughly 80% recorded once. The clonotype originates from a woman in her thirties or forties in good health. Some clones in this sample may be carry-over from other donors' samples. Source material: PBMCs. The chain carries TRBV27 and TRBJ1-1, with 7 nucleotides matching TRBD1. CDR3 nucleotide sequence: TGTGCCAGCAGTTTATATGAGGGGGCCGTGAACACTGAAGCTTTCTTT. This encodes CASSLYEGAVNTEAFF.